This TCR beta chain was sequenced in a study of Graves' ophthalmopathy and Graves' hyperthyroidism (dated by TCRdb to the late 2010s). In the study overall: Peripheral blood was collected at initial diagnosis, prior to any treatment. Following sample collection, hyperthyroidism patients were given methimazole at a starting dose of 30 mg daily, and ophthalmopathy patients were given high-dose intravenous methylprednisolone. In about six hyperthyroidism patients, T-cell repertoires of thyroid tissue and blood were compared. To explore V-J signatures distinguishing ophthalmopathy from hyperthyroidism, a discovery set of 100 or so patients (about 44 ophthalmopathy, some 55 stable hyperthyroidism) was enrolled. An independent validation cohort was composed of about 20 hyperthyroidism patients and around 15 patients who later progressed from hyperthyroidism to ophthalmopathy. In total, 135 blood samples were TCR-sequenced: around 42 ophthalmopathy, over 70 hyperthyroidism and roughly 17 hyperthyroidism-to-ophthalmopathy patients. The study used TCR beta repertoire signatures to distinguish Graves' ophthalmopathy from Graves' hyperthyroidism and to predict progression to ophthalmopathy. The investigation overall reported the following: In cross-validation, the 13-signature model distinguished ophthalmopathy from stable hyperthyroidism with around 86% sensitivity and 81.08% specificity, while in the test set the corresponding values were roughly 80% and 75%. Most expanded thyroid clonotypes with frequency above 0.001 were also detected in blood, suggesting blood repertoires may reflect the thyroid immune response. No statistical method was used to set the sample size in advance, and the investigators knew which group each participant was assigned to. In validation, the model predicted ophthalmopathy progression with 55% to 71% sensitivity and roughly 72% specificity; 12 predicted patients were CT-confirmed with GO in a median of approximately 6.5 months.

The germline V gene (reference sequence) yields SGHNT for CDR1 and YYREEE for CDR2. The CDR3 runs 15 amino acids, cysteine and phenylalanine included. Solely the CDR3 DNA is kept, with 45 bases framed from the first base. Points on this clonotype: Its specific antigen is unknown. One end of the junction fails to match germline, which may point to a read error.

Ophthalmopathy patients were characterized by moderately to severely active disease, a Clinical Activity Score of at least 3, a NOSPECS grade of at least 4, and a disease duration under 3 months. Patients with other autoimmune diseases, uncontrolled infections, pregnancy or lactation were excluded from the study. Diagnosis was based on clinical symptoms, serum thyroxine, TRAb, thyroid ultrasound and orbital computed tomography. Ficoll-Paque density gradient centrifugation was used to isolate PBMCs from approximately 11 ml of fresh peripheral blood. Total RNA was extracted using Trizol reagent, and RNA quality was checked on an Agilent 2100 Bioanalyzer. For repertoire sequencing, TCR beta CDR3 regions were amplified from RNA transcripts. A first-round RT-PCR used HTBI primers with the Qiagen OneStep RT-PCR kit, followed by a second-round multiplex PCR, size selection and purification. Sequencing of the libraries was carried out on an Illumina HiSeq2000 in paired-end mode with 100 bp reads. The paper's data handling went like this. SOAPnuke was used for read processing, and reads with adapters, uncalled bases, a mean Phred below 15, or no exact constant-primer or identifier match were discarded. COPE v1.2.5 was used to merge the high-quality paired reads. Each unique nucleotide sequence was defined as a clonotype, and clonotypes were aligned to IMGT TRB V, D and J references with MiTCR v1.1. Only V-J combinations with frequency above 0.0001 were analysed, covering approximately 99% of repertoires. For each V-J combination, a TCR clonal expansion and chaos score was defined as F50 clonal expansion divided by the chaos observed in the TCRdist matrix. Welch's t-statistics and random forest were used to narrow the features down to approximately 13 V-J combinations, which were then fed into a naive Bayes classifier. The Morisita-Horn index was used to measure how similar the thyroid and blood repertoires were. The raw public reads went through TCRdb reprocessing: fastp at Q25, MiXCR clone calling, in-frame beta chains kept. Duplicate CDR3 protein sequences are folded into a single record with the most common DNA and genes. These V and J calls are TCRdb output, not the study's own analysis. The sample data list some 250,000 distinct CDR3 sequences, and around 50% of these were observed just once. The top ten constitute around 47% of the sample.

The sample taken for sequencing was peripheral blood. The TCR was taken from an adult man with Graves' ophthalmopathy. This chain joins TRBV5-4 to TRBJ2-5, with TRBD1 matching 8 junction bases. The CDR3: CASSRGDRRKEAQYF. The DNA reads TGTGCCAGCAGTCGCGGGGACAGGCGGAAAGAGGCCCAGTACTTC.